This TCR beta chain emerged from a study of CD8+ T cells in alopecia areata. In the study overall: A regimen of oral tofacitinib, 5 to 10 mg twice daily, was given to treated patients. Study-level points and caveats: Scalp samples also yield sequences of resident alphabeta T cells from normal skin. Across lesional scalp, and particularly alopecia totalis/universalis, clonality surpassed that of normal scalp.

Extracted RNA was reverse transcribed into cDNA, the sequencing template. Only in-frame clones appear in the TCRdb table, and some are missing; sequencing was by immunoSEQ multiplex PCR. The sample has around 98,000 clones, 40% to 55% seen once; the top ten hold 0.79%. Peripheral blood samples and lesional scalp punch biopsies were obtained from alopecia areata patients. As for this clone: Its antigen is currently unknown.

Input material: CD4+ T cells sorted from blood. The clonotype was recovered from a human donor with alopecia areata.

For the CDR3, the DNA is TGTGCCAGCAGGGACCAGGGACCCGGCTACGAGCAGTACTTC. It translates to CASRDQGPGYEQYF. The chain couples TRBV6-5 to TRBJ2-7; TRBD1 or TRBD2 may be the D gene (5 bases each). CDR3 size: 14 residues. The V gene's germline CDR1 is MNHEY and CDR2 SVGAGI. The ends were cut back, 6 bases at V and 3 bases at J, with 15 bases in the middle.